These 28 T cell receptor beta chains came from one sample sequenced in a study of blood T cell repertoires in COVID-19. Measured with immunoSEQ multiplex PCR; TCRdb has only the in-frame clones, and not every one. The table includes more than 70,000 clones, roughly 80% detected once. What was sequenced was peripheral blood. These receptors were collected from a woman older than 75 with active or convalescent COVID-19.

A note on this clone: Other DNA variants within this sample encode the same CDR3. V gene TRBV5-6 combines with J gene TRBJ1-6, with TRBD1 matching over 9 bases. Germline V gives CDR1 SGHDT, CDR2 YYEEEE. This CDR3 has 14 residues. The junction had 2 bases not matched to a gene; V was cut back by 3 bases and J by 7 bases. The CDR3 DNA reads TGTGCCAGCAGCTCGGACAGGGGAAATTCACCCCTCCACTTT. Translation gives CASSSDRGNSPLHF.

The chain links TRBV3-1 (or the pseudogene TRBV3-2) to TRBJ2-5, with D uncertain. Germline values: CDR1 LGHDT, CDR2 YNNKEL (reference sequence). The V end was cut by 6 bases, the J end by 3 bases, with 8 bases between. The CDR3 consists of 12 residues. The DNA for the CDR3 is TGTGCCAGCAGATCTAAGAAAGAGACCCAGTACTTC. Its protein is CASRSKKETQYF.

The chain links TRBV28 to TRBJ1-4; 8 nucleotides match TRBD1. Trimming removed 6 bases from V and 7 bases from J; junction bases left unmatched: 10. This CDR3 region has 15 residues. Germline V gene data show CDR1 as MDHEN and CDR2 as SYDVKM. DNA of the CDR3: TGTGCCAGCAGCTCCGGGACAGGTAGAATTGAAAAACTGTTTTTT. It is translated as CASSSGTGRIEKLFF.

The CDR3 DNA sequence: TGTGCCAGCAGTGCTCGCGGGGGCTACGAGCAGTACTTC. Residues: CASSARGGYEQYF. The chain recombines TRBV12-3 or TRBV12-4 with TRBJ2-7; 7 nucleotides agree with TRBD2. The junction had 4 bases not matched to a gene; V was cut back by 5 bases and J by 3 bases. CDR3 length: 13 residues.

This clone was detected a few times. V is TRBV20-1 and J is TRBJ1-1, with D hard to call. Germline V CDR1 and CDR2: DFQATT, SNEGSKA (reference sequence). This CDR3 comprises 12 residues. V shed 3 bases and J shed 7 bases, with 12 bases lying between them. This CDR3 reads CSASGEVNEAFF. CDR3 in DNA: TGCAGTGCTAGTGGGGAGGTTAATGAAGCTTTCTTT.

This clone was counted a single time. The chain recombines TRBV3-1 (or the pseudogene TRBV3-2) with TRBJ2-5; 8 bases are shared with TRBD1. Germline lookup yields CDR1 LGHDT and CDR2 YNNKEL (reference sequence). The CDR3 contains 13 residues. The junction had 8 bases not matched to a gene; V was cut back by 7 bases and J by 7 bases. The CDR3 region is CASNQGQDATQYF. Written as DNA, the CDR3 is TGTGCCAGCAACCAGGGACAGGACGCGACCCAGTACTTC.

V is TRBV19 and J is TRBJ2-1; D ambiguous. CDR3 length: 15 residues. Germline lookup yields CDR1 LNHDA and CDR2 SQIVND (reference sequence). The V and J ends lost 1 base and 2 bases respectively, with 9 bases between them. The CDR3 protein is CASSIVGVPYNEQFF. CDR3 nucleotides: TGTGCCAGTAGTATAGTCGGAGTCCCCTACAATGAGCAGTTCTTC.

The chain carries TRBV18 and TRBJ1-4, with unresolved D. This CDR3 has 16 residues. Germline loops: CDR1 KGHSH, CDR2 LQKENI. V was shortened by 1 base and J by 3 bases, with 12 bases between the two germline ends. The CDR3 here is CASSPQPYSANEKLFF. CDR3 DNA: TGTGCCAGCTCACCACAACCGTATTCGGCTAATGAAAAACTGTTTTTT.

V gene TRBV7-2 combines with J gene TRBJ1-4; 9 bases are a match to TRBD1. The CDR3 is 18 residues long. Germline values: CDR1 SGHTA, CDR2 FQGNSA. The ends lost 5 bases at V and 8 bases at J; junction bases unmatched: 18. The chain's CDR3 is CASSPVGALRDRDEKLFF. In nucleotides, the CDR3 is TGTGCCAGCAGCCCAGTGGGGGCCCTCCGGGACAGGGACGAAAAACTGTTTTTT. Based on the CDR3 plus reference TRBV7-2 and TRBJ1-4, the full variable domain is GAGVSQSPSNKVTEKGKDVELRCDPISGHTALYWYRQSLGQGLEFLIYFQGNSAPDKSGLPSDRFSAERTGGSVSTLTIQRTQQEDSAVYLCASSPVGALRDRDEKLFFGSGTQLSVL.

The rearrangement links TRBV29-1 to TRBJ2-1; D is uncertain. The CDR3 sequence is 11 residues long. Germline V gene sequence: CDR1 SQVTM, CDR2 ANQGSEA. V was clipped by 0 bases and J by 11 bases, with 8 bases between them. DNA of the CDR3: TGCAGCGTTGAAGACCCCCTTAAGCAGTTCTTC. It is translated as CSVEDPLKQFF.

This clone has just one count. DNA of the CDR3: TGTGCCTGGAGTGGACAGGGGTACCAGCCCCAGCATTTT. Its translation: CAWSGQGYQPQHF. This chain connects TRBV30 to TRBJ1-5; 8 nucleotides align to TRBD1. Trimming took 1 base from V and 7 from J; bases not matched to a gene: 3. The germline CDR1 and CDR2 sequences are GTSNPN and SVGIG (reference sequence). This CDR3 is built from 13 residues.

This chain connects TRBV18 to TRBJ1-1; possibly TRBD1 for D (5 bases). CDR1 is KGHSH and CDR2 is LQKENI in the germline V gene. CDR3 length equals 15 residues. The V gene lost 1 base and the J gene lost 3 bases, with 12 bases spanning the gap. The CDR3 DNA sequence: TGTGCCAGCTCACCACTCCAGGGTGAGGACACTGAAGCTTTCTTT. Its protein is CASSPLQGEDTEAFF.

The chain recombines TRBV9 with TRBJ1-1; the D gene is possibly TRBD1 (6 bases). Germline V gene data show CDR1 as SGDLS and CDR2 as YYNGEE. V shed 4 bases and J shed 4 bases, with 14 bases lying between them. This CDR3 is 14 amino acids long. CDR3 in amino acids: CASSPRGARTEAFF. The CDR3 DNA is TGTGCCAGCAGCCCCCGGGGGGCGCGCACTGAAGCTTTCTTT.

A few counts support this clone. This chain connects TRBV7-2 to TRBJ1-2, with D hard to call. Germline V gives CDR1 SGHTA, CDR2 FQGNSA. There are 14 residues in the CDR3. Trimming left V 5 bases short and J 3 bases short, with 13 bases between. The CDR3 reads CASSKLTGDYGYTF. In DNA form, the CDR3 reads TGTGCCAGCAGCAAATTGACGGGAGACTATGGCTACACCTTC.

The chain employs TRBV7-2 and TRBJ1-4; 7 bases align to TRBD1. Trimming cost V 4 bases and J 0 bases; bases outside gene matches: 5. CDR1 SGHTA and CDR2 FQGNSA come from the germline V gene. The CDR3 sequence is 16 residues long. DNA of the CDR3: TGTGCCAGCAGCTACAGGGGCCACACAACTAATGAAAAACTGTTTTTT. Protein: CASSYRGHTTNEKLFF. The complete variable domain, with remaining parts taken from reference TRBV7-2 and TRBJ1-4, reads GAGVSQSPSNKVTEKGKDVELRCDPISGHTALYWYRQSLGQGLEFLIYFQGNSAPDKSGLPSDRFSAERTGGSVSTLTIQRTQQEDSAVYLCASSYRGHTTNEKLFFGSGTQLSVL.

The rearrangement joins TRBV7-9 to TRBJ2-7; 8 nucleotides align to TRBD1. The CDR3 contains 15 residues. Germline CDR1 reads SEHNR; CDR2 reads FQNEAQ (reference sequence). V gave up 1 base and J gave up 2 bases; unmatched junction bases: 4. CDR3 region: CASSLVGTGAYEQYF. The CDR3 nucleotides read TGTGCCAGCAGCTTAGTCGGGACAGGCGCCTACGAGCAGTACTTC.

V and J are TRBV5-4 and TRBJ1-2; D unresolved. This CDR3 region has 15 residues. Germline lookup yields CDR1 SGHNT and CDR2 YYREEE (reference sequence). Trimming stripped 1 base from V and 5 bases from J, with 15 bases between. For the CDR3, the DNA is TGTGCCAGCAGCTTGCTCGGGGTAATAGGATATGGCTACACCTTC. Translated: CASSLLGVIGYGYTF.

The genes are TRBV11-2 and TRBJ2-3; 10 bases map to TRBD2. The V gene end was trimmed by 5 bases and the J gene end by 2 bases; junction bases not matched to a gene: 7. The CDR3 extends over 16 amino acids. CDR1 SGHAT and CDR2 FQNNGV come from the germline V gene. CDR3 protein: CASSPLAGALTDTQYF. The CDR3 DNA reads TGTGCCAGCAGCCCTCTAGCGGGAGCACTCACAGATACGCAGTATTTT.

The chain is built from TRBV19 and TRBJ1-4; 8 bases are shared with TRBD1. The CDR3 sequence is 15 residues long. Germline V gives CDR1 LNHDA, CDR2 SQIVND (reference sequence). The ends lost 5 bases at V and 7 bases at J; junction bases unmatched: 9. The CDR3 loop is CASSAGQGFSEKLFF. Written as DNA, the CDR3 is TGTGCCAGTAGTGCTGGACAGGGCTTTAGTGAAAAACTGTTTTTT.

The genes are TRBV5-4 and TRBJ1-3; no reliable D call. The V gene lost 5 bases and the J gene lost 4 bases, with 19 bases spanning the gap. Germline CDR1 is SGHNT and CDR2 is YYREEE (reference sequence). The CDR3 contains 16 residues. The CDR3 DNA reads TGTGCCAGCAGTTCTGACCTGGGAGGGATCGGAAACACCATATATTTT. As protein: CASSSDLGGIGNTIYF.

The CDR3 coding sequence is TGCAGCGTCGGGACAGTCCCCGGGGAGCTGTTTTTT. This codes for CSVGTVPGELFF. The chain carries TRBV29-1 and TRBJ2-2, with TRBD1 identical over 7 bases. Germline V gene sequence: CDR1 SQVTM, CDR2 ANQGSEA. V shed 6 bases, J shed 6 bases, and the junction held 4 bases outside the gene matches. This CDR3 has 12 amino acids.

The V gene is TRBV11-2, the J gene TRBJ2-7; D call uncertain. The CDR3 is 13 residues long. Germline CDR1 and CDR2: SGHAT and FQNNGV. The ends were cut back, 2 bases at V and 3 bases at J, with 8 bases in the middle. The CDR3 coding sequence is TGTGCCAGCAGCTTAAAGCCCCGCTACGAGCAGTACTTC. Protein sequence: CASSLKPRYEQYF.

The chain employs TRBV18 and TRBJ2-1, with D maybe TRBD2 (5 bases). The germline V gene encodes CDR1 KGHSH and CDR2 LQKENI. V was trimmed by 3 bases and J by 7 bases, leaving 16 bases between them. The CDR3 extends over 15 amino acids. CDR3 protein: CASSPSRVGPNEQFF. The CDR3 bases are TGTGCCAGCTCACCCTCGAGGGTGGGCCCAAATGAGCAGTTCTTC. Full variable domain (outside the CDR3, taken from reference TRBV18 and TRBJ2-1): NAGVMQNPRHLVRRRGQEARLRCSPMKGHSHVYWYRQLPEEGLKFMVYLQKENIIDESGMPKERFSAEFPKEGPSILRIQQVVRGDSAAYFCASSPSRVGPNEQFFGPGTRLTVL.

The chain uses TRBV5-1 and TRBJ1-6; D unclear. The germline CDR1 and CDR2 sequences are SGHRS and YFSETQ. The germline V and J ends were trimmed by 4 bases and 6 bases, with 14 bases remaining between them. The CDR3 has 15 residues. The CDR3: CASSPAASFNSPLHF. CDR3 coding DNA: TGCGCCAGCAGCCCGGCGGCCAGTTTTAATTCACCCCTCCACTTT.

J is TRBJ2-2 and V is TRBV7-9, with 8 bases lining up with TRBD2. Germline CDR1 and CDR2: SEHNR and FQNEAQ (reference sequence). The CDR3 runs 16 residues. Losses at the gene ends were 1 base for V and 8 bases for J; bases not matched to a gene: 9. The CDR3 region is CASSLGSGISVGELFF. The CDR3 DNA reads TGTGCCAGCAGCTTAGGTAGCGGGATTTCCGTTGGGGAGCTGTTTTTT.

V is TRBV11-2 and J is TRBJ1-3, with no clear D. CDR3 length equals 16 residues. CDR1 is SGHAT and CDR2 is FQNNGV in the germline V gene. V was trimmed by 1 base and J by 6 bases, leaving 16 bases between them. DNA of the CDR3: TGTGCCAGCAGCTTAGTCCCTGGCATGTTGCAAAACACCATATATTTT. Encoded protein: CASSLVPGMLQNTIYF.

The genes are TRBV2 and TRBJ2-1; D is unresolved. The V end was cut by 4 bases, the J end by 10 bases, with 8 bases between. Germline assignment: CDR1 SNHLY and CDR2 FYNNEI. The CDR3 extends over 11 amino acids. In DNA, the CDR3 is TGTGCCAGCAGTGGCGCGGTCGAGCAGTTCTTC. Protein sequence: CASSGAVEQFF.

This clone was seen more than once but under ten times. This chain joins TRBV6-2 or TRBV6-3 and TRBJ1-5; 10 bases fit TRBD1. Germline values: CDR1 MNHEY, CDR2 SVGEGT. This CDR3 comprises 15 residues. After removal of 2 bases from V and 6 bases from J, the junction contained 4 bases not matched to a gene. The CDR3 here is CASSYGGTGAQPQHF. CDR3 nucleotide sequence: TGTGCCAGCAGTTACGGGGGGACAGGGGCTCAGCCCCAGCATTTT.